This TCR beta chain was identified in a study of T cell responses to AZD1222 COVID-19 vaccine. The ends lost 4 bases at V and 5 bases at J; junction bases unmatched: 7. Germline values: CDR1 SGHVS, CDR2 FNYEAQ. The CDR3 sequence is 16 residues long. Concerning this clone: Its antigen is still unknown.

Assay: immunoSEQ multiplex PCR; the TCRdb copy retains only in-frame clones and omits some. The sample lists over 65,000 clones; approximately 87% were seen once. General study results and limits: There were vaccine-associated CD4 TCRs across spike, dominant at 160-218 and 743-854. The donors showed a predominance of white British ancestry and of females, with possible underestimation of clonal diversity. Repertoires were obtained solely post-peak T cell response.

The sequencing used peripheral blood, collected on day 0 of AZD1222 vaccination. The clonotype comes from an adult in good health. The chain uses TRBV7-6 and TRBJ2-7; 14 nucleotides align to TRBD2. CDR3 in amino acids: CASSSMTSGGANEQYF. CDR3 DNA: TGTGCCAGCAGCTCCATGACTAGCGGGGGGGCCAACGAGCAGTACTTC.